The T cell receptor (beta chain) under discussion was sequenced for a study of shared clonotypes between healthy human individuals. Study context: Per donor, three plates held CD4 naive cells, three held CD4 memory, two held CD8 naive and one held CD8 memory.

Of note for this clone: No antigen is known for it.

Sequencing used immunoSEQ multiplex PCR; TCRdb keeps in-frame clones, though not all of them. The sample records approximately 110,000 clones, 67% being singletons. Findings and caveats of the study: Memory subsets generally showed smaller estimated richness than naive subsets did. Donor clonotype sharing was expected to depend on sequencing depth.

This CDR3 is built from 15 residues. CDR1 SGHRS and CDR2 YFSETQ come from the germline V gene. The J segment lost 3 bases and the V segment lost 0 bases, leaving 6 bases of the junction unmatched. CD45RO+ cells plus CCR7-negative CD45RA+ TemRA cells formed CD8 memory. The sequencing sample was made of memory CD8+ T cells sorted from blood. Subset indicated: CD45RO+ cells pooled with CCR7-negative TemRA cells. This clonotype was sampled from a woman in her twenties or thirties in good health. V gene TRBV5-1 combines with J gene TRBJ2-7; 7 bases line up with TRBD1. The CDR3 region has the DNA TGCGCCAGCAGCTTGGGAGGGGGCGATGGCTACGAGCAGTACTTC. It encodes CASSLGGGDGYEQYF.